The rows below give T cell receptor beta chains drawn from one sample of a study of prognosis after radiotherapy for stage I lung cancer. TCRdb recomputed calls from the multiplex PCR reads with MiXCR, one row per CDR3 protein. The sample lists about 24,000 distinct CDR3 sequences, 35% to 40% occurring once. Material: PBMCs, obtained before or after stereotactic body radiation therapy (not recorded which). These receptors were taken from a donor aged 50 or older with non-small cell lung cancer. CDR3s include the opening cysteine and the closing phenylalanine or tryptophan. D genes are given only for firm matches. Part of the rows lack a size; the others show once, few, many or a class for expanded clones.

>TRBV19|TRBD2|TRBJ2-1|-
CASSMTSGRSNEQFF
TGTGCCAGTAGTATGACTAGCGGGAGGTCTAATGAGCAGTTCTTC
>TRBV11-3|TRBD1|TRBJ2-1|-
CASSKGTGNEQFF
TGTGCCAGCAGCAAGGGGACAGGGAATGAGCAGTTCTTC
>TRBV24-1|TRBD1|TRBJ2-3|-
CATSDRQTGVGQYF
TGTGCCACCAGTGACCGACAGACAGGGGTAGGGCAGTATTTT
>TRBV19|-|TRBJ1-5|many
CASSPPPYSNQPQHF
TGTGCCAGTAGTCCTCCGCCCTATAGCAATCAGCCCCAGCATTTT
>TRBV7-2|-|TRBJ2-7|many
CASRRDRSSSYEQYF
TGTGCCAGCAGGCGGGACCGATCGAGCTCCTACGAGCAGTACTTC
>TRBV3-1|TRBD1|TRBJ1-1|-
CASSPQGALNTEAFF
TGTGCCAGCAGCCCACAGGGGGCCTTGAACACTGAAGCTTTCTTT
>TRBV27|-|TRBJ1-1|once
CASRSGVNTEAFF
TGTGCCAGCAGATCAGGAGTGAACACTGAAGCTTTCTTT
>TRBV11-2|-|TRBJ1-4|many
CASSPSGQLDEKLFF
TGTGCCAGCAGCCCCTCCGGACAGTTGGATGAAAAACTGTTTTTT
>TRBV20-1|TRBD1|TRBJ2-2|many
CSAPKPGTGDTGELFF
TGCAGTGCTCCAAAACCCGGGACAGGGGACACCGGGGAGCTGTTTTTT
>TRBV2|TRBD2|TRBJ2-7|many
CASSEGRLAGASYEQYF
TGTGCCAGCAGTGAAGGTAGGCTAGCGGGAGCCTCCTACGAGCAGTACTTC
>TRBV20-1|-|TRBJ2-5|-
CSANSGETQYF
TGCAGTGCTAACAGCGGGGAGACCCAGTACTTC
>TRBV24-1|-|TRBJ1-1|many
CATSVSKAGNTEAFF
TGTGCCACCAGTGTCTCCAAGGCAGGGAACACTGAAGCTTTCTTT
>TRBV19|TRBD1|TRBJ1-3|many
CASSIRTGSGNTIYF
TGTGCCAGTAGTATAAGGACAGGCTCTGGAAACACCATATATTTT
>TRBV5-1|-|TRBJ2-1|many
CASSLTRGPSYNEQFF
TGCGCCAGCAGCTTGACCCGGGGGCCCTCCTACAATGAGCAGTTCTTC
>TRBV28|-|TRBJ2-3|many
CASRPLGQLTDTQYF
TGTGCCAGCAGGCCGTTAGGACAGCTCACAGATACGCAGTATTTT
>TRBV20-1|-|TRBJ2-7|once
CSVRLLEGDTYEQYF
TGCAGTGTTCGCCTCCTTGAGGGGGACACCTACGAGCAGTACTTC
>TRBV9|TRBD2|TRBJ2-3|many
CASSVGPGEREVDTDTQYF
TGTGCCAGCAGCGTAGGGCCGGGGGAGCGGGAGGTCGACACAGATACGCAGTATTTT
>TRBV18|-|TRBJ1-5|many
CASSPDKNQPQHF
TGTGCCAGCTCACCGGACAAGAATCAGCCCCAGCATTTT
>TRBV28|-|TRBJ2-7|many
CASSLGVYEQYF
TGTGCCAGCAGTTTGGGAGTGTACGAGCAGTACTTC
>TRBV5-4|-|TRBJ2-5|-
CASSLGGPSRRETQYF
TGTGCCAGCAGCCTGGGGGGCCCGAGCCGGCGAGAGACCCAGTACTTC
>TRBV7-9|TRBD2|TRBJ2-2|once
CASGLAGGTGELFF
TGTGCCAGCGGCTTAGCGGGAGGTACCGGGGAGCTGTTTTTT
>TRBV6-2/TRBV6-3|TRBD1|TRBJ1-2|-
CVSRKHGTGIGYTF
TGTGTCAGCAGAAAACATGGGACAGGGATAGGCTACACCTTC
>TRBV20-1|-|TRBJ1-4|many
CSARDPSGAGEKLFF
TGCAGTGCTAGAGATCCATCAGGGGCGGGGGAAAAACTGTTTTTT
>TRBV28|TRBD1|TRBJ1-3|-
CASSLDRAGNTIYF
TGTGCCAGCAGTTTAGACAGGGCTGGAAACACCATATATTTT
>TRBV4-1|-|TRBJ1-5|-
CASSQDEGRNQPQHF
TGCGCCAGCAGCCAAGACGAGGGGAGGAATCAGCCCCAGCATTTT
>TRBV12-3/TRBV12-4|-|TRBJ2-1|many
CASSFWDGYNEQFF
TGTGCCAGCAGTTTCTGGGACGGCTACAATGAGCAGTTCTTC
>TRBV20-1|TRBD1|TRBJ1-2|-
CSAMTGRGYTF
TGCAGTGCTATGACAGGGCGCGGCTACACCTTC
>TRBV7-3|TRBD2|TRBJ2-1|many
CASSLAGTTNNEQFF
TGTGCCAGCAGCCTCGCCGGGACTACCAACAATGAGCAGTTCTTC
>TRBV2|-|TRBJ1-2|-
CASTESAIYGYTF
TGTGCCAGCACTGAATCGGCTATCTATGGCTACACCTTC